Shown below are 16 T cell receptor beta chains from a single sample sequenced in a study of CD8 T cells in Susac syndrome. The RNA input was roughly 0.45 to 1 ug, and it was reverse transcribed with random hexamers. TCRdb recomputed calls from the immunoSEQ multiplex PCR reads with MiXCR, one row per CDR3 protein. The data hold almost 450,000 distinct CDR3 sequences, with roughly 85% observed a single time. Specimen: CD8+ T cells from PBMCs. The receptors derive from a human donor with multiple sclerosis.

CDR3 bases: TGTGCCAGCAGTTTTGGAGCGGGAGTTTACAATGAGCAGTTCTTC. It is translated as CASSFGAGVYNEQFF. J is TRBJ2-1 and V is TRBV12-3 or TRBV12-4; TRBD2 agrees at 8 bases. Germline trimming cut 3 bases from V and 4 bases from J; bases unmatched to any gene: 5. The CDR3 runs to 15 residues.

V and J are TRBV29-1 and TRBJ2-7, with a weak D call TRBD1 (6 bases). Per germline, CDR1 SQVTM and CDR2 ANQGSEA. Trimming removed 2 bases from V and 0 bases from J, with 17 bases in between. CDR3 length: 16 amino acids. The CDR3 DNA is TGCAGCGTTGAATCTCTCGTGGTCAGGGGCTCCTACGAGCAGTACTTC. Translating gives CSVESLVVRGSYEQYF.

The chain is built from TRBV7-6 and TRBJ2-5; 7 bases are a match to TRBD1. V trimming: 6 bases; J trimming: 5 bases; junction bases outside the gene matches: 6. The CDR3 consists of 13 residues. Germline V gene data show CDR1 as SGHVS and CDR2 as FNYEAQ. CDR3 nucleotide sequence: TGTGCCAGCAGAGGAGAGGGGGCTGAGACCCAGTACTTC. Translating it yields CASRGEGAETQYF.

The chain is built from TRBV19 and TRBJ2-7; 7 nucleotides match TRBD1. The CDR3 contains 14 residues. V was clipped by 6 bases and J by 4 bases; unmatched bases: 9. Germline values: CDR1 LNHDA, CDR2 SQIVND (reference sequence). The CDR3 nucleotides read TGTGCCAGTAGGCCCTTCGGGACAGCTTACGAGCAGTACTTC. This codes for CASRPFGTAYEQYF.

This chain joins TRBV7-6 and TRBJ2-2, with D uncertain. Trimming left V 0 bases short and J 4 bases short, with 12 bases between. The germline CDR1 and CDR2 sequences are SGHVS and FNYEAQ. This CDR3 comprises 16 residues. CDR3: CASSLAGVSTTGELFF. The CDR3 nucleotides read TGTGCCAGCAGCTTAGCTGGGGTCTCCACCACCGGGGAGCTGTTTTTT. The whole variable domain, remainder taken from reference TRBV7-6 and TRBJ2-2, is GAGVSQSPRYKVTKRGQDVALRCDPISGHVSLYWYRQALGQGPEFLTYFNYEAQQDKSGLPNDRFSAERPEGSISTLTIQRTEQRDSAMYRCASSLAGVSTTGELFFGEGSRLTVL.

V gene TRBV11-2 combines with J gene TRBJ1-1; no firm D call. Germline V lookup: CDR1 SGHAT, CDR2 FQNNGV. The CDR3 extends over 15 amino acids. V shed 0 bases and J shed 0 bases, with 8 bases lying between them. The CDR3 DNA is TGTGCCAGCAGCTTAGACGCCAGCATGAACACTGAAGCTTTCTTT. Translating it yields CASSLDASMNTEAFF.

The chain uses TRBV6-1 and TRBJ1-2; unclear D gene. Germline lookup yields CDR1 MNHNS and CDR2 SASEGT. Between the trimmed V and J ends, which lost 2 bases and 2 bases, there was a span of 6 bases. The CDR3 loop spans 13 amino acids. As DNA, the CDR3 is TGTGCCAGCAGTGAACTGCCGAACTATGGCTACACCTTC. Translated: CASSELPNYGYTF.

CDR3 in amino acids: CASSQAVGIYEQYF. CDR3 in DNA: TGCGCCAGCAGCCAAGCGGTTGGAATCTACGAGCAGTACTTC. The chain employs TRBV4-1 and TRBJ2-7; no definite D call. CDR1 is MGHRA and CDR2 is YSYEKL in the germline V gene. The CDR3 is 14 amino acids. V shed 1 base and J shed 3 bases, with 10 bases lying between them.

The V call is TRBV27, the J call TRBJ1-4; TRBD1 matches 7 bases. Germline CDR1 is MNHEY and CDR2 is SMNVEV (reference sequence). This CDR3 spans 13 amino acids. The junction had 6 bases not matched to a gene; V was cut back by 5 bases and J by 9 bases. DNA for the CDR3: TGTGCCAGCAGTCGACAGGGAGAACAAAAACTGTTTTTT. Protein: CASSRQGEQKLFF.

The chain has TRBV28 and TRBJ2-7; 7 bases line up with TRBD2. Germline lookup yields CDR1 MDHEN and CDR2 SYDVKM. Unmatched junction bases numbered 7, after V lost 8 bases and J lost 3 bases. This CDR3 spans 13 amino acids. Here the CDR3 DNA reads TGTGCCAGCCGGAGCTGGGAGGGCTACGAGCAGTACTTC. It yields the protein CASRSWEGYEQYF.

The chain combines TRBV5-1 with TRBJ2-5, with D perhaps matching TRBD1 or TRBD2 (5 bases each). V was shortened by 2 bases and J by 5 bases, with 19 bases between the two germline ends. The CDR3 has 16 residues. Germline loops: CDR1 SGHRS, CDR2 YFSETQ. The CDR3 nucleotides are TGCGCCAGCAGCTTAGGTGGGACCTCCCGTGGGGAGACCCAGTACTTC. Amino acid sequence: CASSLGGTSRGETQYF.

The chain combines TRBV4-2 with TRBJ2-1, with 7 bases that match TRBD1. V dropped 4 bases and J dropped 1; count of bases not matched to a gene: 7. The CDR3 length is 16 residues. Germline V gene sequence: CDR1 LGHNA, CDR2 YNFKEQ. The CDR3 region is CASSLTGAESYNEQFF. In nucleotides, the CDR3 is TGTGCCAGCAGCCTCACAGGGGCGGAGTCCTACAATGAGCAGTTCTTC.

J is TRBJ2-3 and V is TRBV4-1; D not certain. The germline V gene has CDR1 MGHRA and CDR2 YSYEKL. This CDR3 comprises 15 residues. V was clipped by 1 base and J by 2 bases, with 10 bases between them. The CDR3: CASSQVGPPTDTQYF. In nucleotides, the CDR3 is TGCGCCAGCAGCCAAGTGGGCCCACCCACAGATACGCAGTATTTT.

The chain carries TRBV2 and TRBJ2-3; D is possibly TRBD2 (5 bases). The CDR3 totals 17 residues. CDR1 and CDR2 from the germline V gene are SNHLY and FYNNEI. Trimming cost V 5 bases and J 0 bases, with 18 bases left between them. The CDR3 is CASSRSGESISTDTQYF. As DNA, the CDR3 is TGTGCCAGCAGTAGGAGCGGAGAAAGTATTAGCACAGATACGCAGTATTTT. The variable domain in full, completed from reference TRBV2 and TRBJ2-3, reads EPEVTQTPSHQVTQMGQEVILRCVPISNHLYFYWYRQILGQKVEFLVSFYNNEISEKSEIFDDQFSVERPDGSNFTLKIRSTKLEDSAMYFCASSRSGESISTDTQYFGPGTRLTVL.

The rearrangement links TRBV16 to TRBJ2-7, with D possibly matching TRBD2 (6 bases). Germline V gene data show CDR1 as KGHSY and CDR2 as FQNENV. V was cut by 4 bases and J by 5 bases, with 18 bases left in between. The CDR3 consists of 15 residues. DNA for the CDR3: TGTGCCAGCAGCCCCTCCGGGACTGAAGTTAACGAGCAGTACTTC. Translated: CASSPSGTEVNEQYF. Based on the CDR3 plus reference TRBV16 and TRBJ2-7, the full variable domain is GEEVAQTPKHLVRGEGQKAKLYCAPIKGHSYVFWYQQVLKNEFKFLISFQNENVFDETGMPKERFSAKCLPNSPCSLEIQATKLEDSAVYFCASSPSGTEVNEQYFGPGTRLTVT.

The chain couples TRBV20-1 to TRBJ2-5; possible D gene TRBD2, 6 bases. V was shortened by 6 bases and J by 2 bases, with 13 bases between the two germline ends. CDR1 DFQATT and CDR2 SNEGSKA come from the germline V gene (reference sequence). The CDR3 extends over 13 amino acids. The CDR3 bases are TGCAGTGCCCCCGGGGACTTTCAAGAGACCCAGTACTTC. This gives the protein CSAPGDFQETQYF.